This T cell receptor (beta chain) came from a study of T cell changes during pregnancy in multiple sclerosis. There are 16 residues in the CDR3. Germline V gene data show CDR1 as LNHDA and CDR2 as SQIVND (reference sequence). V lost 0 bases, J lost 9 bases, and 5 bases stayed unmatched. Assay used: immunoSEQ multiplex PCR; TCRdb lists only in-frame clones, some missing. The repertoire holds roughly 70,000 clones, with around 92% as singletons. This sequence was found in a female donor with multiple sclerosis, enrolled in a pregnancy study. The V gene is TRBV19, the J gene TRBJ1-6; 10 bases agree with TRBD1. The sequencing used peripheral blood, collected in the first trimester of pregnancy. CDR3 in DNA: TGTGCCAGTAGTATAGATCGGGGGACAGGGGTTTCACCCCTCCACTTT. Protein product: CASSIDRGTGVSPLHF.